This T cell receptor (beta chain) was obtained from a study of cytomegalovirus exposure and HLA in healthy donors. Both 60 Vbeta primers and 13 Jbeta primers went into the PCR. Sequencing used immunoSEQ multiplex PCR; TCRdb keeps in-frame clones, though not all of them. This sample has approximately 170,000 clones, with roughly 80% found just once. The CDR3 totals 14 residues. The V gene lost 10 bases and the J gene lost 0 bases, with 15 bases spanning the gap. Germline V CDR1 and CDR2: MDHEN, SYDVKM. This receptor was identified in a woman between 18 and 29 years old in good health and CMV-seronegative. The V gene is TRBV28, the J gene TRBJ1-1; D unclear. Sequenced input: PBMCs. In DNA form, the CDR3 reads TGTGCCACCGGAGATCCGGCCATGAACACTGAAGCTTTCTTT. Protein: CATGDPAMNTEAFF.